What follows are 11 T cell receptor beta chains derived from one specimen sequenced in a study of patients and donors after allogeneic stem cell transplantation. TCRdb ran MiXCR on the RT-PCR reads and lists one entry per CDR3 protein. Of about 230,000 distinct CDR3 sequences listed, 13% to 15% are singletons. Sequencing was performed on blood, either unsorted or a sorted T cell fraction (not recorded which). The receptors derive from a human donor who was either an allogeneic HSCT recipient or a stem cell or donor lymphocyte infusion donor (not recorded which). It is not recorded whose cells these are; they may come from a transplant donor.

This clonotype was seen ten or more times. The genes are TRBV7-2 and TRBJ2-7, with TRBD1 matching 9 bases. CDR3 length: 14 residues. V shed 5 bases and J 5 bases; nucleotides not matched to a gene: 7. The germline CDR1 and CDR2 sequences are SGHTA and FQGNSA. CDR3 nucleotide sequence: TGTGCCAGCAGCATTCGGGACAGGGAGAACGAGCAGTACTTC. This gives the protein CASSIRDRENEQYF.

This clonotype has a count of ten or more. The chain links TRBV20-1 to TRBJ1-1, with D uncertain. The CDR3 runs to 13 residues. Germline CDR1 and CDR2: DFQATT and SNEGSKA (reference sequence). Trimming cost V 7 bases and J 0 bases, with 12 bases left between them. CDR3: CSEGGTMNTEAFF. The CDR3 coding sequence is TGCAGTGAGGGCGGCACCATGAACACTGAAGCTTTCTTT.

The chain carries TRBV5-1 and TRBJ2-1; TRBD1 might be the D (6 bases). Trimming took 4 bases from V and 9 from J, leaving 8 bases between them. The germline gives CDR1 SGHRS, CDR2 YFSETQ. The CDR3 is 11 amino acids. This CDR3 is CASSGDTEQFF. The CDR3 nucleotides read TGCGCCAGCAGCGGGGACACTGAGCAGTTCTTC.

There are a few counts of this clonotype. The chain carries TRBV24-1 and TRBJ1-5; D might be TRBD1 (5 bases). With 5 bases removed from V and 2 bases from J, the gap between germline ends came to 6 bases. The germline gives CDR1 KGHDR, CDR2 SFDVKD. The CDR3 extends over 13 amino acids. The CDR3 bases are TGTGCCACCAGTGGGGACGGCAATCAGCCCCAGCATTTT. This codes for CATSGDGNQPQHF.

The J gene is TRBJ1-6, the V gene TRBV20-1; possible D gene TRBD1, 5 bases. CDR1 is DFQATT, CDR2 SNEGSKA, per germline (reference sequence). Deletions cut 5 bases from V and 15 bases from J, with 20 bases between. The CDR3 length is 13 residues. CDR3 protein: CSAHLGRDSFLHF. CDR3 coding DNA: TGCAGTGCTCACTTGGGCAGGGATTCATTCCTCCACTTT.

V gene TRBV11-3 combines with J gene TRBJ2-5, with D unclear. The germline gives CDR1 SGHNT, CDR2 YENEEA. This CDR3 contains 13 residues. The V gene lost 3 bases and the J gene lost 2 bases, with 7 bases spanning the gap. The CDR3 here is CASSFVLQETQYF. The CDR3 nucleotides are TGTGCCAGCAGCTTTGTGTTACAAGAGACCCAGTACTTC.

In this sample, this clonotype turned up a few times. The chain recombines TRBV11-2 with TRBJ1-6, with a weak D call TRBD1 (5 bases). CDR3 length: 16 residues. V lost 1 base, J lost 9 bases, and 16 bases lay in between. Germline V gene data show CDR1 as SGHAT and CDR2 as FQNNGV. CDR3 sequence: CASSLALGTRVSPLHF. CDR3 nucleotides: TGTGCCAGCAGCTTAGCCCTCGGGACGCGCGTTTCACCCCTCCACTTT.

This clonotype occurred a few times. Here the CDR3 DNA reads TGTGCCAGCAGTTACTCGATGCCTCAGCCCCAGCATTTT. Residues: CASSYSMPQPQHF. The chain is built from TRBV6-6 and TRBJ1-5; D not certain. The CDR3 totals 13 residues. Trimming cost V 0 bases and J 6 bases, with 6 bases left between them. Germline V CDR1 and CDR2: MNHNY, SVGAGI (reference sequence).

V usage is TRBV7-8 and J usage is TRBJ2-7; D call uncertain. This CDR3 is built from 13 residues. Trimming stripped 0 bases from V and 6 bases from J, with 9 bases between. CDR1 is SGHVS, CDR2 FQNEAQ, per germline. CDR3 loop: CASSLAGLAEQYF. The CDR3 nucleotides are TGTGCCAGCAGCTTAGCAGGGCTGGCCGAGCAGTACTTC.

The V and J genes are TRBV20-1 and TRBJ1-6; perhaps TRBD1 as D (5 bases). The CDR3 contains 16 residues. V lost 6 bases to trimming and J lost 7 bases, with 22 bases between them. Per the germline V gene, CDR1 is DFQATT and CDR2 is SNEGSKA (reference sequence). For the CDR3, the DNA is TGCAGTGCCATTGACTTGGATCCAGGGACCAATTCACCCCTCCACTTT. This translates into CSAIDLDPGTNSPLHF.

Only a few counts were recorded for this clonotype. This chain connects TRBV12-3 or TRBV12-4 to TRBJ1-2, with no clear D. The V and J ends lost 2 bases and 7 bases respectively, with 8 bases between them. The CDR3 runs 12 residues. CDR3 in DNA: TGTGCCAGCAGTTTACCGGGGTCTGGCTACACCTTC. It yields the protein CASSLPGSGYTF.